This is a list of T cell receptor beta chains from one sample in a study of identical twins. Via MiXCR, TCRdb re-called the 5' RACE reads, giving one row per CDR3 protein. Found here are 500,000 to 650,000 distinct CDR3 sequences, 20% to 25% of them singletons; the top ten hold about 0.5%. These data also formed part of another study, on yellow fever vaccine responses in identical twins.

The sample taken for sequencing was CD4+ T cells sorted from blood. The source of these receptors is a woman aged 18 to 35 in good health. Each CDR3 is given with its conserved first and last residue.

J	V	CDR3
TRBJ1-1	TRBV18	CASSPRDTNTEAFF
TRBJ2-5	TRBV28	CASRGWDAGEETQYF
TRBJ1-1	TRBV7-9	CASSTHGQLNTEAFF
TRBJ2-1	TRBV11-2	CASSLRELANEQFF
TRBJ2-6	TRBV12-3/TRBV12-4	CASSLVQGGANVLTF
TRBJ2-1	TRBV24-1	CATSDLLSGGEQFF
TRBJ2-5	TRBV14	CASSQVSGETQYF
TRBJ2-7	TRBV5-1	CASSFTGSDYYEQYF
TRBJ2-1	TRBV12-3/TRBV12-4	CASKRGNEQFF
TRBJ1-2	TRBV29-1	CSVEMGQGSYGYTF
TRBJ2-7	TRBV5-1	CASSLDSSNAYEQYF
TRBJ2-4	TRBV19	CASSILSGNIQYF
TRBJ2-3	TRBV3-1	CASSQDRGRARRTDTQYF
TRBJ1-5	TRBV6-2/TRBV6-3	CASSRDSEINQPQHF
TRBJ2-1	TRBV28	CASSFPMRYEQFF
TRBJ1-1	TRBV27	CASSIYSTPEAFF
TRBJ2-1	TRBV29-1	CSVEGYNEQFF
TRBJ2-2	TRBV5-1	CASSFLLANTGELFF